A selection of T cell receptor beta chains follows, all from one sample in a study of OX40 agonist ivuxolimab in advanced cancers. The repertoire was sequenced with immunoSEQ multiplex PCR; TCRdb's copy has only in-frame clones and lacks some. The table has fewer than 20,000 clones, roughly 87% seen once. Sequences were derived from CD4+ or CD8+ T cells sorted from blood, sampled in a trial of the OX40 agonist ivuxolimab. These receptors all stem from an adult with an advanced solid tumor such as melanoma, head and neck, liver or kidney cancer. CDR3s include the opening cysteine and the closing phenylalanine or tryptophan. D genes are given only for firm matches. Clone size, where shown, is once, few, many, or a class for clones that have expanded.

v_gene	abundance	j_gene	d_gene	CDR3nt	CDR3aa
TRBV5-4	once	TRBJ1-2	NA	TGTGCCAGCAGCTTACCCCTGGACAAAAACTATGGCTACACCTTC	CASSLPLDKNYGYTF
TRBV30	NA	TRBJ1-6	TRBD1	TGTGCCTGGAGTGTATTAGGACAGGGAAGCTCACCCCTCCACTTT	CAWSVLGQGSSPLHF
TRBV5-6	NA	TRBJ2-2	NA	TGTGCCAGCAGCTTGGCCTTGAGGGCCGGGGAGCTGTTTTTT	CASSLALRAGELFF
TRBV7-8	NA	TRBJ2-2	NA	TGTGCCAGCAGCTTACCCGGGGTTGCGGCCGGGGAGCTGTTTTTT	CASSLPGVAAGELFF
TRBV2	NA	TRBJ2-5	NA	TGTGCCAGCAGCGAAGTGTCCTTAGAGACCCAGTACTTC	CASSEVSLETQYF
TRBV5-6	NA	TRBJ2-2	NA	TGTGCCAGCAGCTTCAGTGTCACCGGGGAGCTGTTTTTT	CASSFSVTGELFF
TRBV7-7	NA	TRBJ2-3	NA	TGTGCCAGCAGCTTAAGTAGGGCCCGCACAGATACGCAGTATTTT	CASSLSRARTDTQYF
TRBV7-9	NA	TRBJ2-1	TRBD2	TGTGCCAGCAGCCCCCCGGCTAGCGGGGCGGATGAGCAGTTCTTC	CASSPPASGADEQFF
TRBV19	NA	TRBJ1-2	NA	TGTGCCAGTAGTACAGGCTATGGCTACACCTTC	CASSTGYGYTF
TRBV4-1	NA	TRBJ1-6	NA	TGCGCCAGCAGCCAGGTGGGCAGAAATTCACCCCTCCACTTT	CASSQVGRNSPLHF
TRBV13	once	TRBJ2-3	NA	TGTGCCAGCAGCTTAACGAGCGAGTCAAACACAGATACGCAGTATTTT	CASSLTSESNTDTQYF
TRBV9	NA	TRBJ2-5	NA	TGTGCCAGCAGCGTAGGAGGGGGGGCCGGGGAGACCCAGTACTTC	CASSVGGGAGETQYF
TRBV27	NA	TRBJ1-3	NA	TGTGCCAGCAGAAAAACAGGAAGCTCTGGAAACACCATATATTTT	CASRKTGSSGNTIYF
TRBV10-2	NA	TRBJ2-2	TRBD2	TGCGCCAGCAGTGGGACTAGCGGAAAGAACACCGGGGAGCTGTTTTTT	CASSGTSGKNTGELFF
TRBV23-1	NA	TRBJ1-3	NA	TGCGCCAGCAGTCAATATCCGTTCTCTGGAAACACCATATATTTT	CASSQYPFSGNTIYF
TRBV5-4	NA	TRBJ1-3	NA	TGTGCCAGCAGCTTTCTAGCTGGAAACACCATATATTTT	CASSFLAGNTIYF
TRBV6-4	NA	TRBJ2-2	TRBD1	TGTGCCAGCAGTGACACAAAAACAGGGGGCGACACCGGGGAGCTGTTTTTT	CASSDTKTGGDTGELFF
TRBV25-1	once	TRBJ1-1	NA	TGTGCCAGCAGTGAATCGCCGAGGGACGTGGGGGAGAACACTGAAGCTTTCTTT	CASSESPRDVGENTEAFF
TRBV11-2	NA	TRBJ1-1	NA	TGTGCCAGCAGCCCGGCCGACATTGTCTTCACTGAAGCTTTCTTT	CASSPADIVFTEAFF
TRBV6-6	NA	TRBJ1-1	NA	NA	CASSTSVYEAFF
TRBV4-1	NA	TRBJ2-7	NA	TGCGCCAGCAGCCAAGTGAACCGCCTAGACGGCGAGCAGTACTTC	CASSQVNRLDGEQYF
TRBV27	NA	TRBJ2-7	NA	TGTGCCAGCAGTCCCGGGACCTCCTACGAGCAGTACTTC	CASSPGTSYEQYF
TRBV27	NA	TRBJ1-1	NA	TGTGCCAGCAGTTTTGTCGGGGTACCTGAAGCTTTCTTT	CASSFVGVPEAFF
TRBV6-6	NA	TRBJ1-2	NA	TGTGCCAGCAGTCCAAGCAACTATGGCTACACCTTC	CASSPSNYGYTF
TRBV10-2	NA	TRBJ2-2	NA	TGCGCCAGCAGTGAGGCAGGGGTTCCCGGGGAGCTGTTTTTT	CASSEAGVPGELFF
TRBV4-1	once	TRBJ2-7	TRBD1	TGCGCCAGCAGCCCGTTGGGGACAGTAGGCGAGCAGTACTTC	CASSPLGTVGEQYF
TRBV6-5	NA	TRBJ1-2	NA	TGTGCCAGCAGTTACGGTGGATTATGGGGCTACACCTTC	CASSYGGLWGYTF
TRBV6-6	NA	TRBJ1-2	NA	TGTGCCAGCAGTTCCTCTCTGGGGGAGCACCGCTATGGCTACACCTTC	CASSSSLGEHRYGYTF
TRBV29-1	NA	TRBJ1-1	NA	TGCAGCGCTATATACTCCATAGAAGCTTTCTTT	CSAIYSIEAFF
TRBV7-6	NA	TRBJ2-5	NA	TGTGCCAGCAGCTTAGTACCGGGAGAGGAGACCCAGTACTTC	CASSLVPGEETQYF
TRBV19	NA	TRBJ2-1	TRBD2	TGTGCCAGTAGGATTGGCGGGGGGGCCGCCTACAATGAGCAGTTCTTC	CASRIGGGAAYNEQFF
TRBV5-1	NA	TRBJ2-7	NA	TGCGCCAGCAGCTTTGAGGGAAACGAGCAGTACTTC	CASSFEGNEQYF
TRBV7-8	NA	TRBJ1-2	NA	TGTGCCAGCAGCTCCACCAGCGGGGCGGTCTATGGCTACACCTTC	CASSSTSGAVYGYTF
TRBV27	NA	TRBJ1-2	NA	TGTGCCAGCAGTTTATTTGGGGGCTTCTATGGCTACACCTTC	CASSLFGGFYGYTF
TRBV4-1	NA	TRBJ1-4	NA	TGCGCCAGCAGGGGGGACGAAAAACTGTTTTTT	CASRGDEKLFF
TRBV9	NA	TRBJ2-5	NA	TGTGCCAGCAGCGTAGAAGGGTACCAAGAGACCCAGTACTTC	CASSVEGYQETQYF
TRBV19	once	TRBJ1-2	TRBD1	TGTGCCAGTAGGATCCCCGGGACAGGTGGGAACTATGGCTACACCTTC	CASRIPGTGGNYGYTF
TRBV9	NA	TRBJ2-3	NA	TGTGCCAGCACCTTAGGGGGGGGAGGCACAGATACGCAGTATTTT	CASTLGGGGTDTQYF
TRBV9	NA	TRBJ1-2	TRBD1	TGTGCCAGCAGCGTTACGGGACAGGGTGACTATGGCTACACCTTC	CASSVTGQGDYGYTF